The source of this TCR beta chain is a study of cytomegalovirus exposure and HLA in healthy donors. V was shortened by 1 base and J by 3 bases, with 11 bases between the two germline ends. This CDR3 is 14 amino acids long. Germline V gene sequence: CDR1 SGHNT, CDR2 YYREEE (reference sequence). PCR employed 60 Vbeta and 13 Jbeta primers. Clones were read by immunoSEQ multiplex PCR, and TCRdb kept only the in-frame ones, dropping some. Among some 120,000 clones listed, 75% to 80% were seen once. The gene calls are TRBV5-4 and TRBJ2-7; perhaps TRBD2 as D (6 bases). The sequencing input was PBMCs. The clonotype originates from a man in his forties or fifties in good health and CMV-seronegative. This CDR3 reads CASSLRGLLYEQYF. For the CDR3, the DNA is TGTGCCAGCAGCTTGCGGGGACTCCTCTACGAGCAGTACTTC.